A selection of T cell receptor beta chains follows, all from one sample in a study of breast tumors, draining lymph nodes, adjacent tissues. MiXCR was run by TCRdb on the multiplex PCR reads, yielding one entry per CDR3 protein. The data show 130,000 or so distinct CDR3 sequences, with approximately 29% seen just once and approximately 2.2% held by the top ten. Material for sequencing was axillary lymph node tissue. These receptors all come from a female donor with breast cancer. Some clones in this sample may be carry-over from other donors' samples. Both conserved end residues are part of each CDR3. A D gene is named only where the DNA matches it firmly. Only some rows state a clone size, as once, few, many or a class for expanded clones.

clone size: many; V gene: TRBV29-1; J gene: TRBJ2-5; D gene: -; CDR3 DNA: TGCAGCGCCCAGGGGGGGGCAGAGACCCAGTACTTC; CDR3 protein: CSAQGGAETQYF
clone size: many; V gene: TRBV18; J gene: TRBJ2-1; D gene: -; CDR3 DNA: TGTGCCAACCGATTACAGGGTATGTACAATGAGCAGTTCTTC; CDR3 protein: CANRLQGMYNEQFF
clone size: many; V gene: TRBV3-1; J gene: TRBJ2-2; D gene: -; CDR3 DNA: TGTGCCAGCAGTCGGGTCGGCGGGGAGCTGTTTTTT; CDR3 protein: CASSRVGGELFF
clone size: few; V gene: TRBV27; J gene: TRBJ2-1; D gene: TRBD2; CDR3 DNA: TGTGCCAGCAGTCTACCCATCTCTAGCGGGGTCTACAATGAGCAGTTCTTC; CDR3 protein: CASSLPISSGVYNEQFF
clone size: few; V gene: TRBV6-2/TRBV6-3; J gene: TRBJ1-1; D gene: -; CDR3 DNA: TGTGCCAGCAGCTCGCGTCGGATGAACACTGAAGCTTTCTTT; CDR3 protein: CASSSRRMNTEAFF
clone size: many; V gene: TRBV5-1; J gene: TRBJ2-1; D gene: -; CDR3 DNA: TGCGCCAGCAGCTTGGCGGGGGTTAGAGAGCAGTTCTTC; CDR3 protein: CASSLAGVREQFF
clone size: many; V gene: TRBV9; J gene: TRBJ1-4; D gene: TRBD1; CDR3 DNA: TGTGCCAGCAGCGTAGGCCCCGGGACAGCTTTTAATGAAAAACTGTTTTTT; CDR3 protein: CASSVGPGTAFNEKLFF
clone size: many; V gene: TRBV2; J gene: TRBJ1-4; D gene: TRBD1; CDR3 DNA: TGTGCCAGCAGTCAGCAGGGGGCCGTCGGTGAAAAACTGTTTTTT; CDR3 protein: CASSQQGAVGEKLFF
clone size: many; V gene: TRBV6-2/TRBV6-3; J gene: TRBJ1-5; D gene: -; CDR3 DNA: TGTGCCAGCAGCTTAGCGGATCAGCCCCAGCATTTT; CDR3 protein: CASSLADQPQHF
clone size: many; V gene: TRBV9; J gene: TRBJ1-2; D gene: -; CDR3 DNA: TGTGCCAGCAGCGCGAAGAAGGGAGCTAACTATGGCTCCACCTTC; CDR3 protein: CASSAKKGANYGSTF
clone size: many; V gene: TRBV7-2; J gene: TRBJ2-7; D gene: -; CDR3 DNA: TGTGCCAGCAGCTTAGAGAGTAACAGGGGAGGGTACGAGCAGTACTTC; CDR3 protein: CASSLESNRGGYEQYF
clone size: many; V gene: TRBV5-8; J gene: TRBJ1-2; D gene: -; CDR3 DNA: TGTGCCAGCAGCGACGGACGGAGGTCCCACTATGGCTACACCTTC; CDR3 protein: CASSDGRRSHYGYTF
clone size: -; V gene: TRBV12-3/TRBV12-4; J gene: TRBJ1-5; D gene: -; CDR3 DNA: TGTGCCAGCAGTTTTACTTTGGAGCCCCAGCATTTT; CDR3 protein: CASSFTLEPQHF
clone size: -; V gene: TRBV5-8; J gene: TRBJ2-5; D gene: -; CDR3 DNA: TGTGCCAGCAGCCCACGAGGGGGGGCGAAGACCCAGTACTTC; CDR3 protein: CASSPRGGAKTQYF
clone size: many; V gene: TRBV6-1; J gene: TRBJ2-7; D gene: -; CDR3 DNA: TGTGCCAGCAGTGAAAGTGGGAACTACGAGCAGTACTTC; CDR3 protein: CASSESGNYEQYF
clone size: -; V gene: TRBV4-2; J gene: TRBJ2-6; D gene: -; CDR3 DNA: TGTGCCAGCAGCCGACCGGACGTTCTGACTTTC; CDR3 protein: CASSRPDVLTF
clone size: many; V gene: TRBV18; J gene: TRBJ2-5; D gene: TRBD1; CDR3 DNA: TGTGCCAGCTCACAGATAATGTCAGGGGGCCAAGAGACCCAGTACTTC; CDR3 protein: CASSQIMSGGQETQYF
clone size: many; V gene: TRBV20-1; J gene: TRBJ1-2; D gene: -; CDR3 DNA: TGCAGTGCCCCCAACGGACGGGAGGGCGCCTATGGCTACACCTTC; CDR3 protein: CSAPNGREGAYGYTF
clone size: many; V gene: TRBV18; J gene: TRBJ2-7; D gene: -; CDR3 DNA: TGTGCCAGCTCCCCCCGGGACTCAGTGTTTTCCTACGAGCAGTACTTC; CDR3 protein: CASSPRDSVFSYEQYF
clone size: many; V gene: TRBV6-5; J gene: TRBJ2-3; D gene: -; CDR3 DNA: TGTGCCAGCAGTCACTCGCGCGGGGATACGCAGTATTTT; CDR3 protein: CASSHSRGDTQYF
clone size: -; V gene: TRBV6-4; J gene: TRBJ1-2; D gene: -; CDR3 DNA: TGTGCCAGCAGTCCTACAAGGGGGAGCTATGGCTACGCCTTC; CDR3 protein: CASSPTRGSYGYAF
clone size: many; V gene: TRBV6-5; J gene: TRBJ2-5; D gene: TRBD2; CDR3 DNA: TGTGCCAGCAGCCCCGGGGGGGCAGGCCTACAAGAGACCCAGTACTTC; CDR3 protein: CASSPGGAGLQETQYF
clone size: many; V gene: TRBV5-1; J gene: TRBJ1-6; D gene: -; CDR3 DNA: TGCGCCAGCAGCCTCGACGGGGATAATTCACCCCTCCACTTT; CDR3 protein: CASSLDGDNSPLHF
clone size: many; V gene: TRBV19; J gene: TRBJ2-6; D gene: TRBD1; CDR3 DNA: TGTGCCAGCAGTCCCGGGACAGGGACTGGGGCCAACGTCCTGACTTTC; CDR3 protein: CASSPGTGTGANVLTF
clone size: -; V gene: TRBV20-1; J gene: TRBJ2-3; D gene: TRBD2; CDR3 DNA: TGCAGTGCCAAAAGCGTCGGACTAGCGGAGGTCCCCACAGATACGCAGTATTTT; CDR3 protein: CSAKSVGLAEVPTDTQYF
clone size: -; V gene: TRBV29-1; J gene: TRBJ2-5; D gene: TRBD1; CDR3 DNA: TGCAGCGTTGAGGGCTTGACAGGGGTGGGGGAGACCCAGTACTTC; CDR3 protein: CSVEGLTGVGETQYF
clone size: -; V gene: TRBV20-1; J gene: TRBJ1-1; D gene: -; CDR3 DNA: TGCAGTGAATTCTCTGGGGGGACTGAAGCTTTCTTT; CDR3 protein: CSEFSGGTEAFF
clone size: many; V gene: TRBV19; J gene: TRBJ1-5; D gene: TRBD1; CDR3 DNA: TGTGCCAGTAGCGAGACAGGGGGGTTTTTCGGCAATCAGCCCCAGCATTTT; CDR3 protein: CASSETGGFFGNQPQHF
clone size: -; V gene: TRBV7-2; J gene: TRBJ2-5; D gene: TRBD2; CDR3 DNA: TGTGCCAGCAGCCAGGGACTAGCGGGGGCCGCCGGGGAGCCCCGGCACTTC; CDR3 protein: CASSQGLAGAAGEPRHF
clone size: many; V gene: TRBV7-6; J gene: TRBJ2-7; D gene: -; CDR3 DNA: TGTGCCAGCAGCTTCCGGGACACCTCCTACGAGCAGTACTTC; CDR3 protein: CASSFRDTSYEQYF
clone size: -; V gene: TRBV6-2/TRBV6-3; J gene: TRBJ2-5; D gene: -; CDR3 DNA: TGTGCCAGCAGTCACGCCAGGGGGGGTTGGGAGACCCAGTACTTC; CDR3 protein: CASSHARGGWETQYF
clone size: many; V gene: TRBV2; J gene: TRBJ2-1; D gene: -; CDR3 DNA: TGTGCCAGCAGTGAACCTGCGGGTAATGTCCATGAGCAGTTCTTC; CDR3 protein: CASSEPAGNVHEQFF
clone size: many; V gene: TRBV20-1; J gene: TRBJ1-2; D gene: TRBD1; CDR3 DNA: TGCAGTGCTTCCCTGCTCGGCAGGGGGATTAGAGACTATGGCTACACCTTC; CDR3 protein: CSASLLGRGIRDYGYTF
clone size: -; V gene: TRBV20-1; J gene: TRBJ1-1; D gene: -; CDR3 DNA: TGCAGTGTCGGCCACAGCGCCTACTGGTCTGAAGCTTTCTTT; CDR3 protein: CSVGHSAYWSEAFF
clone size: many; V gene: TRBV20-1; J gene: TRBJ2-3; D gene: -; CDR3 DNA: TGCAGTGCTAGTCTCCGACCCACAGATACGCAGTATTTT; CDR3 protein: CSASLRPTDTQYF
clone size: many; V gene: TRBV11-2; J gene: TRBJ2-1; D gene: -; CDR3 DNA: TGTGCCAGCAGCTTAGGCGGCTACAATGAGCAGTTCTTC; CDR3 protein: CASSLGGYNEQFF
clone size: many; V gene: TRBV6-1; J gene: TRBJ2-1; D gene: TRBD1; CDR3 DNA: TGTGCCAGCAGACCGGGACAGGGGCCGGGCAATGAGCAGTTCTTC; CDR3 protein: CASRPGQGPGNEQFF
clone size: many; V gene: TRBV5-1; J gene: TRBJ1-2; D gene: TRBD1; CDR3 DNA: TGCGCCAGCAGCATGGACAGGGGGCAAGGCTACACCTTC; CDR3 protein: CASSMDRGQGYTF
clone size: -; V gene: TRBV5-1; J gene: TRBJ2-3; D gene: TRBD1; CDR3 DNA: TGTGCCAGCAGCCTAGGCAGGACAGGTACGCAGTATTTT; CDR3 protein: CASSLGRTGTQYF
clone size: -; V gene: TRBV15; J gene: TRBJ2-5; D gene: TRBD1; CDR3 DNA: TGTGCCACCAGCAGACCAGCCGGGACAGGGGATGGGGAGACCCAGTACTTC; CDR3 protein: CATSRPAGTGDGETQYF
clone size: many; V gene: TRBV7-2; J gene: TRBJ1-5; D gene: -; CDR3 DNA: TGTGCCAGCAGCTTATCTTCGGGGAATAGCAATCAGCCCCAGCATTTT; CDR3 protein: CASSLSSGNSNQPQHF
clone size: many; V gene: TRBV29-1; J gene: TRBJ2-2; D gene: TRBD2; CDR3 DNA: TGCAGCCATAGCGTTGGGGGGGGGAACACCGGGGAGCTGTTTTTT; CDR3 protein: CSHSVGGGNTGELFF
clone size: -; V gene: TRBV29-1; J gene: TRBJ1-2; D gene: -; CDR3 DNA: TGCAGCGTCCCCCTGGGGGGAACCAGTAGAAGCTATGGCTACACCTTC; CDR3 protein: CSVPLGGTSRSYGYTF
clone size: many; V gene: TRBV3-1; J gene: TRBJ1-5; D gene: TRBD1; CDR3 DNA: TGTGCCAGCAGCCATGGGACAGGGGTTCAGCCCCAGCATTTT; CDR3 protein: CASSHGTGVQPQHF
clone size: many; V gene: TRBV3-1; J gene: TRBJ1-2; D gene: -; CDR3 DNA: TGTGCCAGCAGCCAAGGTCAGCCAGCTAACTATGGCTACACCTTC; CDR3 protein: CASSQGQPANYGYTF
clone size: many; V gene: TRBV7-2; J gene: TRBJ1-1; D gene: -; CDR3 DNA: TGTGCCAGCAGCTTAGCGCCCGACACTGAAGCTTTCTTT; CDR3 protein: CASSLAPDTEAFF
clone size: many; V gene: TRBV3-1; J gene: TRBJ1-5; D gene: -; CDR3 DNA: TGTGCCAGCAGCCAAGATGTGAGCCAGCCCCAGCATTTT; CDR3 protein: CASSQDVSQPQHF
clone size: many; V gene: TRBV2; J gene: TRBJ1-3; D gene: -; CDR3 DNA: TGTGCCAGCAGTGAAGCAGGGCCAAGCTCTGGAAACACCATATATTTT; CDR3 protein: CASSEAGPSSGNTIYF
clone size: many; V gene: TRBV10-3; J gene: TRBJ2-1; D gene: -; CDR3 DNA: TGTGCCATCAGTGAGTCCCTCAGCGGTGAGCAGTTCTTC; CDR3 protein: CAISESLSGEQFF
clone size: many; V gene: TRBV19; J gene: TRBJ2-3; D gene: -; CDR3 DNA: TGTGCCAGTAGTTTCCCCGGCACAGATACGCAGTATTTT; CDR3 protein: CASSFPGTDTQYF
clone size: -; V gene: TRBV25-1; J gene: TRBJ1-4; D gene: -; CDR3 DNA: TGTGCCAGCAGTGCCTCTTCAGGAGGTGCTGAAAAACTGTTTTTT; CDR3 protein: CASSASSGGAEKLFF
clone size: many; V gene: TRBV20-1; J gene: TRBJ1-5; D gene: -; CDR3 DNA: TGCAGTGCTCCCCCAGGTAGCAATCAGCCCCAGCATTTT; CDR3 protein: CSAPPGSNQPQHF
clone size: many; V gene: TRBV11-1; J gene: TRBJ2-1; D gene: -; CDR3 DNA: TGTGCCAGCAGCTTGCGCAGCTACAATGAGCAGTTCTTC; CDR3 protein: CASSLRSYNEQFF
clone size: many; V gene: TRBV18; J gene: TRBJ2-5; D gene: -; CDR3 DNA: TGTGCCAGCTCCGGGACCATGCAAGAGACCCAGTACTTC; CDR3 protein: CASSGTMQETQYF
clone size: -; V gene: TRBV7-9; J gene: TRBJ1-1; D gene: -; CDR3 DNA: TGTGCCAGCAGCTTAGCCGGGACAAAAGCTGTGTGGGCTTTCTTT; CDR3 protein: CASSLAGTKAVWAFF
clone size: many; V gene: TRBV18; J gene: TRBJ1-6; D gene: TRBD1; CDR3 DNA: TGTGCCAGCTCAAGAGGGACAGATGGTTCACCCCTCCACTTT; CDR3 protein: CASSRGTDGSPLHF
clone size: many; V gene: TRBV6-5; J gene: TRBJ1-2; D gene: TRBD1; CDR3 DNA: TGTGCCAGCAGTTACTACAGGGGTTATGGCTACACCTTC; CDR3 protein: CASSYYRGYGYTF